The 9 T cell receptor beta chains below come from one sample, sequenced in a study of cytotoxic CD8 clonotypes in ibrutinib-treated CLL. Some clones are missing from TCRdb's copy, which holds only in-frame ones; the method was immunoSEQ multiplex PCR. The data show about 270,000 clones, approximately 76% seen once. The source material was PBMCs, sampled at disease progression, from a patient treated with ibrutinib. These receptors were obtained from a human donor with chronic lymphocytic leukemia.

As DNA, the CDR3 is TGTGCCAGCTCACCACCGGGAGTGTACACCGGGGAGCTGTTTTTT. It yields the protein CASSPPGVYTGELFF. This rearrangement joins TRBV18 to TRBJ2-2, with D possibly TRBD2 on 5 matching bases. This CDR3 region has 15 residues. The V and J ends lost 0 bases and 3 bases respectively, with 8 bases between them. Germline V gene data show CDR1 as KGHSH and CDR2 as LQKENI.

This clone was counted between two and nine times. The CDR3 sequence is CASRWTADQPQHF. The CDR3 DNA is TGTGCCAGCAGATGGACAGCGGATCAGCCCCAGCATTTT. The chain couples TRBV7-8 to TRBJ1-5; D is perhaps TRBD1 (6 bases). Germline assignment: CDR1 SGHVS and CDR2 FQNEAQ. The CDR3 has 13 residues. Trimming stripped 6 bases from V and 5 bases from J, with 11 bases between.

The chain couples TRBV27 to TRBJ2-7; 8 nucleotides agree with TRBD2. Germline CDR1 and CDR2: MNHEY and SMNVEV (reference sequence). V was pared by 5 bases and J by 4 bases, with 10 bases of the junction left unmatched. This CDR3 has 15 residues. As DNA, the CDR3 is TGTGCCAGCAGTGTCGGAGCGGGAGTTCCGTACGAGCAGTACTTC. Amino acids: CASSVGAGVPYEQYF.

The chain has TRBV13 and TRBJ2-5; D gene unclear. The V end was cut by 0 bases, the J end by 1 base, with 6 bases between. Germline-derived CDR1 and CDR2 are PRHDT and FYEKMQ (reference sequence). This CDR3 contains 14 residues. CDR3 region: CASSLGERQETQYF. CDR3 bases: TGTGCCAGCAGCTTAGGGGAACGCCAAGAGACCCAGTACTTC.

This clone was seen more than once but under ten times. The chain combines TRBV12-2 with TRBJ2-7; the table's D call TRBD1 went unverified against the DNA. TRBV12-2 counts as a pseudogene. The CDR3 covers 18 residues. The CDR3 DNA reads as TGTGCAAGTCGCTCCCGTAGCTCCGGACACCAGGGTTCCTACGAGCAGTACTTC. This sequence encodes CASRSRSSGHQGSYEQYF.

The V gene is TRBV6-6, the J gene TRBJ2-5, with 10 bases fitting TRBD2. The ends lost 7 bases at V and 0 bases at J; junction bases unmatched: 8. The CDR3 has 16 amino acids. Germline V gene sequence: CDR1 MNHNY, CDR2 SVGAGI (reference sequence). CDR3 residues: CASKPGTSAYQETQYF. In DNA form, the CDR3 reads TGTGCCAGCAAACCAGGGACTAGCGCGTACCAAGAGACCCAGTACTTC.

This chain connects TRBV9 to TRBJ1-2, with a possible D match to TRBD1 (6 bases). The CDR3 is 15 residues long. Per the germline V gene, CDR1 is SGDLS and CDR2 is YYNGEE. The V end was cut by 3 bases, the J end by 5 bases, with 17 bases between. The CDR3 coding sequence is TGTGCCAGCAGCGCCAGAAAGACAGGTGGATATGGCTACACCTTC. It encodes CASSARKTGGYGYTF.

The J gene is TRBJ2-7, the V gene TRBV11-2, with TRBD1 matching over 8 bases. Germline-derived CDR1 and CDR2 are SGHAT and FQNNGV. CDR3 length equals 15 residues. The trim removed 2 bases at V and 1 base at J, leaving 4 bases unmatched. The CDR3 here is CASSLKGQGSYEQYF. The CDR3 nucleotides read TGTGCCAGCAGCTTAAAAGGACAGGGATCCTACGAGCAGTACTTC.

This chain links TRBV27 with TRBJ2-5; TRBD2 agrees at 7 bases. The CDR3 runs 14 residues. The V gene end was trimmed by 2 bases and the J gene end by 6 bases; junction bases not matched to a gene: 6. The germline V gene encodes CDR1 MNHEY and CDR2 SMNVEV (reference sequence). The CDR3: CASSLGAGVQTQYF. The CDR3 DNA reads as TGTGCCAGCAGTTTAGGGGCGGGGGTCCAGACCCAGTACTTC.